This T cell receptor (beta chain) appears in the sequencing data of a study of cytomegalovirus exposure and HLA in healthy donors. About the study: Among the roughly 380 donors who were genotyped, about 79% fell in the genetic ancestry cluster that is associated with self-reported Caucasian donors.

Note on this clone: The target antigen is unknown.

Germline V gene data show CDR1 as LNHDA and CDR2 as SQIVND (reference sequence). Trimming removed 3 bases from V and 4 bases from J, with 13 bases in between. The CDR3 sequence is 15 residues long. With 60 Vbeta and 13 Jbeta primers, the PCR was carried out. Here immunoSEQ multiplex PCR was the method, and the copy in TCRdb shows in-frame clones only, minus some. The sample consists of under 150,000 clones, less than 80% of them appearing once. Whole-study results and caveats: The authors considered a cluster of highly shared sequence variants likely to be a sequencing artifact.

V gene TRBV19 combines with J gene TRBJ2-1; TRBD2 might be the D (6 bases). Material for sequencing was PBMCs. The sequence derives from a female donor in good health and CMV-seropositive. CDR3 in amino acids: CASSISGGGYNEQFF. The CDR3, as DNA: TGTGCCAGTAGTATCTCCGGGGGTGGGTACAATGAGCAGTTCTTC.